This TCR beta chain was identified in a study of cytomegalovirus exposure and HLA in healthy donors. The germline gives CDR1 SGHTA, CDR2 FQGTGA. The CDR3 loop spans 16 amino acids. V lost 3 bases, J lost 3 bases, and 3 bases stayed unmatched. The study ran its PCR with 60 Vbeta and 13 Jbeta primers. Repertoires were generated with immunoSEQ multiplex PCR, while TCRdb's copy carries only in-frame clones and drops some. The data hold around 94,000 clones, with 78% observed a single time. The V call is TRBV7-3, the J call TRBJ2-5; the match to TRBD2 covers 14 bases. This clonotype originated in a middle-aged woman in good health and CMV-seropositive. The sequenced sample consisted of PBMCs. CDR3 protein: CASSLGGLAGEETQYF. The DNA for the CDR3 is TGTGCCAGCAGCTTGGGGGGACTAGCGGGGGAAGAGACCCAGTACTTC.